These 23 T cell receptor beta chains originate from one sample sequenced in a study of shared clonotypes between healthy human individuals (dated by TCRdb to the early 2020s). Library method: the immunoSEQ multiplex PCR assay. TCRdb mirrors the immuneACCESS table, restricted to in-frame sequences. Some clones are absent from its copies; in checked studies, under half trace to an unresolved V gene, and the reason for the others is unknown. Recorded for this sample are about 2,500,000 clones; about 92% of them occurred a single time. The ten largest clones add up to 0.11% to 0.15% of the sample. Material: naive CD4+ T cells sorted from blood. In light of the paper, this sample's cell subset or site label describes: CD45RA+ positively selected. The receptors stem from a man between 18 and 35 years old in good health.

This chain connects TRBV4-1 to TRBJ1-5; TRBD1 agrees at 10 bases. The CDR3 totals 18 residues. The V gene's germline CDR1 is MGHRA and CDR2 YSYEKL. Trimming removed 2 bases from V and 8 bases from J; junction bases left unmatched: 15. This CDR3 is CASSQQTGGRGFREPQHF. DNA of the CDR3: TGCGCCAGCAGCCAACAGACAGGGGGCCGGGGTTTTAGGGAGCCCCAGCATTTT.

In the case of this clone: Additional DNA sequences in this sample encode the identical CDR3. The genes are TRBV18 and TRBJ2-7; D might be TRBD2 (5 bases). Germline values: CDR1 KGHSH, CDR2 LQKENI. CDR3 length: 12 amino acids. Trimming left V 2 bases short and J 4 bases short, with 6 bases between. The chain's CDR3 is CASSPTGYEQYF. For the CDR3, the DNA is TGTGCCAGCTCACCAACGGGATACGAGCAGTACTTC. The full variable domain, rest sourced from reference TRBV18 and TRBJ2-7, is NAGVMQNPRHLVRRRGQEARLRCSPMKGHSHVYWYRQLPEEGLKFMVYLQKENIIDESGMPKERFSAEFPKEGPSILRIQQVVRGDSAAYFCASSPTGYEQYFGPGTRLTVT.

A remark on this clone: Other DNA sequences in the same sample also yield this CDR3. This chain uses TRBV19 with TRBJ2-3; a possible D gene is TRBD2 (5 bases). Germline lookup yields CDR1 LNHDA and CDR2 SQIVND (reference sequence). V lost 6 bases, J lost 0 bases, and 7 bases lay in between. The CDR3 is 13 amino acids. The CDR3 sequence: CASRRASTDTQYF. DNA of the CDR3: TGTGCCAGTAGGCGGGCTAGCACAGATACGCAGTATTTT.

The V gene is TRBV6-6, the J gene TRBJ2-1, with a weak D call TRBD2 (6 bases). Looked up from germline, CDR1 is MNHNY and CDR2 is SVGAGI (reference sequence). V was cut by 0 bases and J by 15 bases, with 12 bases left in between. This CDR3 is 12 amino acids long. The CDR3 bases are TGTGCCAGCAGTTACTCTCAAGGGGACTGGTTCTTC. This translates into CASSYSQGDWFF.

This chain connects TRBV9 to TRBJ2-6; no definite D call. V dropped 4 bases and J dropped 2 bases, with 13 bases sitting between them. The CDR3 covers 16 residues. CDR1 and CDR2 from the germline V gene are SGDLS and YYNGEE. CDR3 sequence: CASSPGLGAGANVLTF. Here the CDR3 DNA reads TGTGCCAGCAGCCCCGGTCTTGGGGCTGGGGCCAACGTCCTGACTTTC.

The J gene is TRBJ1-2, the V gene TRBV18; TRBD1 matches at 10 bases. Germline V lookup: CDR1 KGHSH, CDR2 LQKENI. V was clipped by 2 bases and J by 2 bases; unmatched bases: 8. The CDR3 consists of 17 residues. The CDR3 sequence is CASSPGDRGGRNYGYTF. The CDR3 bases are TGTGCCAGCTCACCAGGGGACAGGGGCGGAAGAAACTATGGCTACACCTTC. The variable domain in full, with the rest retrieved from reference TRBV18 and TRBJ1-2, is NAGVMQNPRHLVRRRGQEARLRCSPMKGHSHVYWYRQLPEEGLKFMVYLQKENIIDESGMPKERFSAEFPKEGPSILRIQQVVRGDSAAYFCASSPGDRGGRNYGYTFGSGTRLTVV.

This sequence joins TRBV2 and TRBJ1-6, with 7 bases fitting TRBD1. V shed 6 bases, J shed 7 bases, and the junction held 9 bases outside the gene matches. Germline CDR1 reads SNHLY; CDR2 reads FYNNEI. The CDR3 covers 15 residues. The CDR3 DNA reads TGTGCCAGCAGCGGGAACAGGGGCGGCAATTCACCCCTCCACTTT. Encoded protein: CASSGNRGGNSPLHF.

The V gene is TRBV27, the J gene TRBJ1-1; D not resolved. The CDR3 length is 13 residues. V dropped 9 bases and J dropped 7 bases, with 18 bases sitting between them. Per germline, CDR1 MNHEY and CDR2 SMNVEV (reference sequence). The CDR3 sequence is CASRREGGREAFF. The CDR3 DNA reads as TGTGCCAGTAGGCGGGAGGGCGGGCGTGAAGCTTTCTTT.

Note on this clone: An end of the junction differs from the germline gene, which may be a read error. Other DNA sequences of this sample code for an identical CDR3. The rearrangement links TRBV6-5 to TRBJ2-3; 11 bases agree with TRBD2. The CDR3 contains 14 residues. The germline V gene has CDR1 MNHEY and CDR2 SVGAGI. DNA for the CDR3: TGTGCCAGCAGGGGGACTAGCGGCACCGATACGCAGTATTTT. This codes for CASRGTSGTDTQYF.

This clone was picked up a small number of times. The V call is TRBV2, the J call TRBJ1-2; no definite D call. V gave up 8 bases and J gave up 7 bases, with 11 bases separating them. The length of the CDR3 is 11 residues. Germline-derived CDR1 and CDR2 are SNHLY and FYNNEI. The CDR3 nucleotides read TGTGCCAGCCGGTCCGCAGGTGGCTACACCTTC. Amino acid sequence: CASRSAGGYTF.

The chain has TRBV6-1 and TRBJ2-1, with 8 positions matching TRBD1. V lost 4 bases and J lost 6; bases outside the gene matches: 2. This CDR3 has 13 residues. Per germline, CDR1 MNHNS and CDR2 SASEGT. CDR3 DNA sequence: TGTGCCAGCAGTGGACAGGGGTTCAATGAGCAGTTCTTC. It translates to CASSGQGFNEQFF.

The chain uses TRBV30 and TRBJ2-6; D uncertain. Looked up from germline, CDR1 is GTSNPN and CDR2 is SVGIG (reference sequence). This CDR3 spans 17 amino acids. Trimming pared 0 bases from V and 0 bases from J, leaving 12 bases between. CDR3 loop: CAWSVGFRVSGANVLTF. CDR3 in DNA: TGTGCCTGGAGTGTAGGTTTTCGGGTCTCTGGGGCCAACGTCCTGACTTTC. The full variable domain, with the rest looked up from reference TRBV30 and TRBJ2-6, is SQTIHQWPATLVQPVGSPLSLECTVEGTSNPNLYWYRQAAGRGLQLLFYSVGIGQISSEVPQNLSASRPQDRQFILSSKKLLLSDSGFYLCAWSVGFRVSGANVLTFGAGSRLTVL.

The rearrangement joins TRBV30 to TRBJ2-3, with 7 nucleotides matching TRBD2. Germline assignment: CDR1 GTSNPN and CDR2 SVGIG (reference sequence). CDR3 length: 13 residues. V gave up 5 bases and J gave up 2 bases; unmatched junction bases: 4. CDR3 region: CAWSAGDTDTQYF. CDR3 DNA: TGTGCCTGGTCCGCGGGGGACACAGATACGCAGTATTTT.

In the case of this clone: The same CDR3 also results from other DNA sequences found in this sample. The J gene is TRBJ2-5, the V gene TRBV30; 8 bases line up with TRBD2. V lost 0 bases to trimming and J lost 5 bases; unmatched junction nucleotides: 8. The CDR3 has 15 residues. The V gene's germline CDR1 is GTSNPN and CDR2 SVGIG (reference sequence). CDR3 nucleotides: TGTGCCTGGAGTGTACTCAGCGGGAGATGGGAGACCCAGTACTTC. Its translation: CAWSVLSGRWETQYF.

The chain employs TRBV28 and TRBJ1-5; 10 nucleotides line up with TRBD1. Germline CDR1 reads MDHEN; CDR2 reads SYDVKM. J was trimmed by 2 bases and V by 3 bases; bases with no gene match: 7. The CDR3 covers 17 residues. The CDR3 protein is CASSFLDRGIGNQPQHF. CDR3 DNA: TGTGCCAGCAGTTTCTTGGACAGGGGGATTGGCAATCAGCCCCAGCATTTT.

The chain employs TRBV5-8 and TRBJ1-4; 9 bases are a match to TRBD1. The CDR3 runs to 15 residues. V was clipped by 6 bases and J by 8 bases; unmatched bases: 11. CDR1 is SGHTS, CDR2 YDEGEE, per germline. CDR3 DNA: TGTGCCAGCAACACGGGACAGGGACTGGGGGAAAAACTGTTTTTT. Protein sequence: CASNTGQGLGEKLFF.

This clone was picked up one time. This CDR3 is CAWSVRRQGYEQYF. The CDR3 bases are TGTGCCTGGAGTGTAAGGCGACAGGGCTACGAGCAGTACTTC. The chain employs TRBV30 and TRBJ2-5; 7 bases agree with TRBD1. The tail of the sequence fits TRBJ2-7 better, so the J call may be wrong. This CDR3 is 14 amino acids long. Per germline, CDR1 GTSNPN and CDR2 SVGIG (reference sequence).

The chain carries TRBV9 and TRBJ2-5; 7 positions match TRBD1. V was pared by 3 bases and J by 4 bases, with 3 bases of the junction left unmatched. Germline-derived CDR1 and CDR2 are SGDLS and YYNGEE. The CDR3 loop spans 13 amino acids. This CDR3 is CASSADRRETQYF. The CDR3 nucleotides are TGTGCCAGCAGCGCGGACAGGCGAGAGACCCAGTACTTC.

This rearrangement joins TRBV7-9 to TRBJ1-4, with no clear D. CDR1 is SEHNR and CDR2 is FQNEAQ in the germline V gene (reference sequence). The V end lost 5 bases, the J end lost 0 bases, and 19 bases lay between the germline ends. The CDR3 covers 18 residues. The CDR3, as DNA: TGTGCCAGCAGCCCGAATGGATGGGGATCGGCAACTAATGAAAAACTGTTTTTT. This translates into CASSPNGWGSATNEKLFF. Together with reference TRBV7-9 and TRBJ1-4, the CDR3 gives the full variable domain: DTGVSQNPRHKITKRGQNVTFRCDPISEHNRLYWYRQTLGQGPEFLTYFQNEAQLEKSRLLSDRFSAERPKGSFSTLEIQRTEQGDSAMYLCASSPNGWGSATNEKLFFGSGTQLSVL.

The chain employs TRBV30 and TRBJ1-4; D is ambiguous. Trimming shortened V by 0 bases and J by 7 bases, and 12 bases separated the two germline ends. Per the germline V gene, CDR1 is GTSNPN and CDR2 is SVGIG (reference sequence). CDR3 size: 14 residues. The CDR3 here is CAWSVGGKGEKLFF. CDR3 DNA: TGTGCCTGGAGTGTTGGAGGGAAGGGTGAAAAACTGTTTTTT.

V and J are TRBV28 and TRBJ2-3; no definite D call. The CDR3 extends over 13 amino acids. From germline, CDR1 is MDHEN and CDR2 SYDVKM. Trimming took off 6 bases at V and 0 bases at J, with 7 bases between the two ends. In nucleotides, the CDR3 is TGTGCCAGCAGGGAAACTAGCACAGATACGCAGTATTTT. Protein product: CASRETSTDTQYF.

This chain links TRBV6-1 with TRBJ1-3; D gene ambiguous. Germline values: CDR1 MNHNS, CDR2 SASEGT. CDR3 length: 15 residues. Trimming removed 4 bases from V and 4 bases from J, with 14 bases in between. CDR3 sequence: CASSVVEVGGNTIYF. The CDR3 region has the DNA TGTGCCAGCAGTGTAGTAGAGGTGGGAGGAAACACCATATATTTT.

As for this clone: At the DNA level, this CDR3 is encoded by other sequences in the same sample as well. The gene calls are TRBV28 and TRBJ1-3; D perhaps matches TRBD1 (6 bases). V shed 5 bases and J shed 4 bases, with 6 bases lying between them. The CDR3 runs to 12 residues. Germline CDR1 MDHEN, CDR2 SYDVKM. The CDR3 loop reads CASSGQGNTIYF. The DNA of the CDR3 is TGTGCCAGCAGTGGACAGGGAAACACCATATATTTT. The whole variable domain, remainder taken from reference TRBV28 and TRBJ1-3, is DVKVTQSSRYLVKRTGEKVFLECVQDMDHENMFWYRQDPGLGLRLIYFSYDVKMKEKGDIPEGYSVSREKKERFSLILESASTNQTSMYLCASSGQGNTIYFGEGSWLTVV.